This T cell receptor beta chain originates from a study of T cell changes during pregnancy in multiple sclerosis. Clones were sequenced by immunoSEQ multiplex PCR, and TCRdb holds only the in-frame ones, with some missing. This table holds roughly 35,000 clones, around 94% found once. Sequencing was done on a sample of PBMCs (not recorded whether the cells were cultured). The receptor comes from a female donor with multiple sclerosis, enrolled in a pregnancy study.

The CDR3 is CASSFFGETQYF. DNA for the CDR3: TGTGCCAGCAGCTTTTTCGGAGAGACCCAGTACTTC. This chain uses TRBV5-6 with TRBJ2-5; D gene uncertain. This CDR3 has 12 amino acids. Germline V lookup: CDR1 SGHDT, CDR2 YYEEEE. With 2 bases removed from V and 4 bases from J, the gap between germline ends came to 6 bases.